The present entry profiles one T cell receptor beta chain with its context. In germline, CDR1 is SGHNT, CDR2 YENEEA. The CDR3 covers 19 residues. J lost 6 bases, V lost 1 base, and 15 bases had no gene match. These data belong to a study of blood T cell repertoires in COVID-19. Across the whole study: Whether acute or convalescent, the COVID-19 samples came from the United States, Italy and Spain. T cells, B-cell-depleted T cells, or PBMCs supplied cDNA or gDNA.

Methods used by the authors: Reference gene primers were amplified, and this amplification served to estimate nucleated cell counts. TCRdb's copy holds only in-frame clones and misses some; the assay was immunoSEQ multiplex PCR. The V and J calls and clone size come from that table; D and trimming were worked out from the DNA. The profile shows over 200,000 clones, more than 75% of them singletons. V usage is TRBV11-3 and J usage is TRBJ2-1, with TRBD2 matching over 10 bases. The sample was peripheral blood. This TCR was sampled from a woman aged 50 to 60 with acute or convalescent COVID-19. The CDR3 reads CASSLGPPRQREGLNEQFF. The CDR3, as DNA: TGTGCCAGCAGCTTAGGCCCCCCAAGACAGCGGGAGGGCCTCAATGAGCAGTTCTTC.